This T cell receptor beta chain appears in the sequencing data of a study of blood T cell repertoires in COVID-19. Study-wide context: Collection of acute and convalescent COVID-19 samples took place in the United States, Italy and Spain. T cells, B-cell-depleted T cells, or PBMCs provided the cDNA or gDNA that served as material.

Source study methods: Counts of nucleated cells, estimated from reference gene primer amplification, were obtained. The protocol was immunoSEQ multiplex PCR, while the TCRdb copy is restricted to in-frame clones and leaves out a portion. V, J and clone size reflect that table, while D and trimming were determined from the DNA. The sample lists about 220,000 clones; around 80% were seen once. J was trimmed by 5 bases and V by 9 bases; bases with no gene match: 14. CDR1 SNHLY and CDR2 FYNNEI come from the germline V gene. The CDR3 consists of 15 residues. The sequencing sample was made of peripheral blood. The V and J genes are TRBV2 and TRBJ2-5; TRBD1 matches at 8 bases. The sequence derives from a human donor in a cohort sampled during active COVID-19. This CDR3 reads CARQPAGGLRETQYF. The CDR3 DNA reads as TGTGCCAGGCAGCCGGCAGGGGGCTTGAGGGAGACCCAGTACTTC.